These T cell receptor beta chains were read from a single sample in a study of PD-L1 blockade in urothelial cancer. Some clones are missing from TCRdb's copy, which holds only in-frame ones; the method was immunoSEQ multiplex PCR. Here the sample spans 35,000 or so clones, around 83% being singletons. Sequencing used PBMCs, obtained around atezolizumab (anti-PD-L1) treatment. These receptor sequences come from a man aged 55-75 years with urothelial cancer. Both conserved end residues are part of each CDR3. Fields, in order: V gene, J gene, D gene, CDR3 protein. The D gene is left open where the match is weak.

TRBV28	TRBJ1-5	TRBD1	CASSLSGTGGYQPQHF
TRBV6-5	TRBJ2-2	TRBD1	CASSDPGGTGELFF
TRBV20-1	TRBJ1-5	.	CSAGGPQHF
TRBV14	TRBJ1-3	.	CASSQDMPGSGNTIYF
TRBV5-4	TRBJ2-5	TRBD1	CASSLDGTGQETQYF
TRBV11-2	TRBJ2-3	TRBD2	CASSRGGADTQYF
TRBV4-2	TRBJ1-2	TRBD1	CASSQVTRGQVEGYTF
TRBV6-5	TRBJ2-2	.	CASTTGGTGELFF
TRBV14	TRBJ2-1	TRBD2	CASRPTSGSYNEQFF
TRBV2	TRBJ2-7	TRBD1	CASNYGQDYEQYF
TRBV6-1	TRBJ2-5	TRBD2	CATQTGSGGFETQYF
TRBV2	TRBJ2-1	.	CATQSGNEQFF
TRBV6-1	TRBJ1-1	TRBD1	CASSDDRGTSASGAFF
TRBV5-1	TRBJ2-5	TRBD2	CASSLGRRQETQYF
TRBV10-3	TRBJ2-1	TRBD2	CAISELAGPGNEQFF
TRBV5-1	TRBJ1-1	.	CASSLWADTEAFF
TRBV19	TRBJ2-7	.	CASSIEAGRNPYEQYF
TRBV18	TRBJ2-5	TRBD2	CASSTTGTSGMETQYF
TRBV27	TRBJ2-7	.	CASSSGPGGYEQYF
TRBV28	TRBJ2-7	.	CASSNGDGATYEQYF
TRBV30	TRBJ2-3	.	CAWRPGLGYTDTQYF
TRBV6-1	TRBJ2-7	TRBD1	CASRGPPGGGFEQYF
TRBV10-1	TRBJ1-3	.	CASSSDSAGNTIYF
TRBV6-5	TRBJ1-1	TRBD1	CASSYLQGAVGEAFF
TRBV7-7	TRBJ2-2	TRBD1	CASSADRGTGELFF
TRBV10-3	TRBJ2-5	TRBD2	CAISGGRGVQETQYF
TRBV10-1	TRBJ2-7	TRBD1	CASSLQGGRQYF
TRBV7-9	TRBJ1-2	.	CASSPQVSTNYGYTF
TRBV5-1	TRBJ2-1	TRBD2	CASSLAPAGGPSSYNEQFF
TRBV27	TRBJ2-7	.	CASSSNSYEQYF
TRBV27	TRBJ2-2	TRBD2	CASSLGGVAVGELFF
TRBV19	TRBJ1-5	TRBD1	CASSILGTGGDQPQHF
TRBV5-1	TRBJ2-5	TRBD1	CASSVGQGETQYF
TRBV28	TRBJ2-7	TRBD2	CASSSSGLAGYWSYEQYF
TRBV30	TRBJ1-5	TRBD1	CAWGQGDTGQPQHF
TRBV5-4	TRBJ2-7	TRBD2	CASSLPSGNEEQYF
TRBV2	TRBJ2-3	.	CASSERVGGRVDTQYF
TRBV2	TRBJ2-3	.	CASSGDRNTDTQYF
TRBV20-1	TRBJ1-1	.	CSAPSNTEAFF
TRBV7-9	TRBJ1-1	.	CASSLNRAMNTEAFF
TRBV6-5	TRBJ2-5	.	CASSSLTGSGETQYF
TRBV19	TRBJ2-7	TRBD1	CASPPSGQGCYEQYF
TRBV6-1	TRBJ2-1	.	CASSVGLAVHNEQFF
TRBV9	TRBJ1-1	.	CASSPEGKGQGYTEAFF
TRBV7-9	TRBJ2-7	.	CASSVNREGEQYF